This TCR beta chain was documented in a study of shared clonotypes between healthy human individuals. Study-level background: CD8 memory received one plate per donor, CD8 naive two, CD4 memory three and CD4 naive three. Findings of the study overall: It was the non-shared clonotypes that had lower generation probabilities than clonotypes shared by all four donors.

V was pared by 6 bases and J by 4 bases, with 3 bases of the junction left unmatched. This CDR3 spans 14 amino acids. CDR1 SGHRS and CDR2 YFSETQ come from the germline V gene. Each cell subset's genomic DNA was divided evenly among several immunoSEQ plates. A roughly 200 ng quantity of DNA, 32,000 or so T cell genomes, went into the sorted-subset replicate PCRs. The assay was immunoSEQ multiplex PCR, and TCRdb's table has in-frame clones only and misses some. The data contain over a million clones, roughly 96% of them singletons. This clone has only one observation. Its antigen remains unidentified. This TCR was recovered from a man younger than 45 in good health. Source material: naive CD4+ T cells sorted from blood. Subset reported: CD45RA+ positively selected. The chain employs TRBV5-1 and TRBJ2-3; 12 nucleotides match TRBD1. CDR3: CASMGQGASDTQYF. CDR3 DNA sequence: TGCGCCAGCATGGGACAGGGGGCCTCAGATACGCAGTATTTT.